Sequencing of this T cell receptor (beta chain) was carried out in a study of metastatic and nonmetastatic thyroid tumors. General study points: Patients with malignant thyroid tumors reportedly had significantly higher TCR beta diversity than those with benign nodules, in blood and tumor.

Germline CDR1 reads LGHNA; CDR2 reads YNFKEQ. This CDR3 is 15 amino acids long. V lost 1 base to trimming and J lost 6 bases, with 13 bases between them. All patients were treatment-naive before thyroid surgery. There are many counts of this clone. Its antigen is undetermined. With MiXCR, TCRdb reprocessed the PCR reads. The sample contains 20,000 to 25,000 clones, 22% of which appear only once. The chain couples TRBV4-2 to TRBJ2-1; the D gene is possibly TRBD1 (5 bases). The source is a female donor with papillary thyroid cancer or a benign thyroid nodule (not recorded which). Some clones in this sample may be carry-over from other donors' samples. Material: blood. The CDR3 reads CASSQVQGSGNEQFF. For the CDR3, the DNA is TGTGCCAGCAGCCAAGTTCAGGGTTCGGGCAATGAGCAGTTCTTC.